Detailed here is one T cell receptor (beta chain). Its antigen is unknown. The sample comes from a study of human CD8 memory T cell subsets. This CDR3 spans 11 amino acids. A UMI-labeled 5' RACE approach was the method that produced the TCR beta libraries. In the original workflow: Between about 2,800 and 18,000 functional CDR3 beta clonotypes were found per TCR beta library. TCRdb re-called the 5' RACE reads; every CDR3 protein appears as one record, without DNA. The V and J calls here are based on TCRdb, not the publication. The sample has under 11,000 distinct CDR3 sequences, and its top ten clones hold about 19%. Findings and caveats of the study: Beta chains alone were the T cell receptor chains sequenced in the study.

The sequence was obtained from a human donor in good health. The chain is built from TRBV12-3 or TRBV12-4 and TRBJ2-5. Sequenced input: CD8+ T cells from PBMCs. The CDR3 here is CASSLSETQYF.